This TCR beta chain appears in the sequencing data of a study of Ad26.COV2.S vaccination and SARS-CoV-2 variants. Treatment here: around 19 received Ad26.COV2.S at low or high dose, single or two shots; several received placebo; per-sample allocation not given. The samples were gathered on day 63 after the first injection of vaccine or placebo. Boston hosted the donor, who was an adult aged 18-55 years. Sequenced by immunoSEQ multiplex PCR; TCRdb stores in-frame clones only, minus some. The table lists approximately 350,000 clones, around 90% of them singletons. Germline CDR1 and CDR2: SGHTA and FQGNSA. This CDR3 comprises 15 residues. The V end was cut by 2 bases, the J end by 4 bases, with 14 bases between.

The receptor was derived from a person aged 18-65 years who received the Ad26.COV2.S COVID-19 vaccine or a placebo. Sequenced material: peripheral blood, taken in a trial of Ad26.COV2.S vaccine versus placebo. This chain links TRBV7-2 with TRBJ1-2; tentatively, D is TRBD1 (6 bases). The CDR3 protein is CASSLIGGGGYGYTF. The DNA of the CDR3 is TGTGCCAGCAGCTTAATTGGGGGGGGCGGCTATGGCTACACCTTC.